What follows are 10 T cell receptor beta chains derived from one specimen sequenced in a study of spatial heterogeneity in lung cancer (dated by TCRdb to the late 2010s). General study outcomes and caveats: The number of expanded intratumoral alpha and beta TCRs correlated with the tumor nonsynonymous mutation count.

The method was 5' RACE. For sequencing, a NextSeq 500 was employed. The public sequencing data were trimmed at Q25 with fastp and processed into clonotypes with MiXCR by TCRdb, which kept only in-frame beta chains. Rows are unified per CDR3 protein, each entry keeping the most common DNA and genes. The sample yields around 18,000 distinct CDR3 sequences; approximately 9.7% were counted once. The ten largest clones add up to roughly 22% of the sample. What these receptors recognize is not known. What the time point label conveys for this sample: sample taken at primary tumor resection. The source was lung tumor tissue, collected at surgery. These receptors were taken from a female donor with early-stage non-small cell lung cancer.

On this clonotype: This beta chain is an off-target read within a library intended for alpha chains, so its frequency means little. The chain uses TRBV7-7 and TRBJ2-1; no definite D call. CDR3 length: 14 residues. V was clipped by 6 bases and J by 7 bases, with 16 bases between them. From germline, CDR1 is SSHAT and CDR2 FNYEAQ (reference sequence). The DNA of the CDR3 is TGTGCCAGCAGTCCTTCGGGTAGCAGGAATGAGCAGTTCTTC. This gives the protein CASSPSGSRNEQFF.

This clonotype was counted ten times or more. Found in a library prepared for alpha chains, this beta chain is an off-target read, and its abundance has little meaning. The chain combines TRBV5-1 with TRBJ2-1; D is unclear. CDR1 is SGHRS, CDR2 YFSETQ, per germline. This CDR3 contains 14 residues. Trimming took off 5 bases at V and 5 bases at J, with 14 bases between the two ends. The DNA for the CDR3 is TGCGCCAGCAGTGTCTCTACCCAGGACAATGAGCAGTTCTTC. This gives the protein CASSVSTQDNEQFF.

Notes on this clonotype: This beta chain turned up in a library designed for alpha chains; as an off-target read, its abundance says little. The gene calls are TRBV24-1 and TRBJ1-1; D is undetermined. The germline gives CDR1 KGHDR, CDR2 SFDVKD. The V end lost 4 bases, the J end lost 5 bases, and 10 bases lay between the germline ends. CDR3 size: 13 residues. The CDR3 DNA sequence: TGTGCCACCAGTGACCCGACCTATACTGAAGCTTTCTTT. Translated: CATSDPTYTEAFF.

Regarding this clonotype: This beta chain came through as a stray read in a library set up for alpha chains, and its size says little. The J gene is TRBJ2-3, the V gene TRBV30, with 9 bases lining up with TRBD1. This CDR3 has 13 residues. The V and J ends lost 3 bases and 5 bases, in that order; junction bases with no gene match: 3. In germline, CDR1 is GTSNPN, CDR2 SVGIG (reference sequence). The chain's CDR3 is CAWSLTGGDTQYF. In DNA form, the CDR3 reads TGTGCCTGGAGCCTGACAGGGGGAGATACGCAGTATTTT.

This clonotype is categorized as medium-sized. This beta chain lies outside the target of a library built for alpha chains; its clone size means little. V usage is TRBV7-2 and J usage is TRBJ1-2; 7 bases match TRBD1. CDR3 size: 17 residues. Trimming took 5 bases from V and 4 from J; bases not matched to a gene: 16. CDR1 is SGHTA and CDR2 is FQGNSA in the germline V gene. The DNA of the CDR3 is TGTGCCAGCAGCCGCGGAGGGACAGCAAGCGGCACCTATGGCTACACCTTC. As protein: CASSRGGTASGTYGYTF.

This clonotype came up many times. In a library made to pick up alpha chains, this beta chain is a stray read with a size that means little. This chain uses TRBV7-2 with TRBJ1-3; tentatively, D is TRBD1 (5 bases). The CDR3 extends over 14 amino acids. Trimming pared 3 bases from V and 4 bases from J, leaving 10 bases between. Germline values: CDR1 SGHTA, CDR2 FQGNSA. The CDR3 here is CASSLRGGGNTIYF. The CDR3 nucleotides are TGTGCCAGCAGCTTGAGGGGCGGAGGAAACACCATATATTTT.

In the case of this clonotype: This beta chain is a stray sequence in a library constructed for alpha chains; its clone size is not meaningful. The V gene is TRBV20-1, the J gene TRBJ2-7, with D uncertain. Germline CDR1 is DFQATT and CDR2 is SNEGSKA (reference sequence). The V end lost 7 bases, the J end lost 6 bases, and 25 bases lay between the germline ends. The CDR3 runs to 15 residues. In DNA form, the CDR3 reads TGCAGTGTCGAGCCTCTAGGACGCCTACCTTGCGAGCAGTACTTC. Translating gives CSVEPLGRLPCEQYF.

This clonotype was counted between two and nine times. This beta chain was picked up by a library intended for alpha chains and is off target, so its count carries little meaning. The chain combines TRBV20-1 with TRBJ2-1; D uncertain. Per germline, CDR1 DFQATT and CDR2 SNEGSKA (reference sequence). Trimming shortened V by 6 bases and J by 9 bases, and 12 bases separated the two germline ends. The CDR3 covers 11 residues. DNA of the CDR3: TGCAGTGCGTCTCTAGACACTGAGCAGTTCTTC. Residues: CSASLDTEQFF.

This clonotype was counted at least ten times. The size of this beta chain means little, since it is a stray read in a library made for alpha chains. The V and J genes are TRBV12-3 or TRBV12-4 and TRBJ1-1; TRBD1 aligns across 7 bases. The CDR3 sequence is 15 residues long. With V trimmed by 6 bases and J by 4 bases, 11 bases remained unmatched. The CDR3, as DNA: TGTGCCAGCAGACCCCAACGGGCAGGGGGCACTGAAGCTTTCTTT. The encoded protein is CASRPQRAGGTEAFF.

About this clonotype itself: Within a library made for alpha chains, this beta chain is off target, and its count is uninformative. The chain recombines TRBV29-1 with TRBJ2-7; 10 bases fit TRBD1. Trimming cost V 6 bases and J 5 bases; bases outside gene matches: 7. The V gene's germline CDR1 is SQVTM and CDR2 ANQGSEA. The CDR3 spans 13 residues. The CDR3 loop reads CSVHSGTGDEQYF. CDR3 coding DNA: TGCAGCGTCCATTCCGGGACAGGGGACGAGCAGTACTTC.